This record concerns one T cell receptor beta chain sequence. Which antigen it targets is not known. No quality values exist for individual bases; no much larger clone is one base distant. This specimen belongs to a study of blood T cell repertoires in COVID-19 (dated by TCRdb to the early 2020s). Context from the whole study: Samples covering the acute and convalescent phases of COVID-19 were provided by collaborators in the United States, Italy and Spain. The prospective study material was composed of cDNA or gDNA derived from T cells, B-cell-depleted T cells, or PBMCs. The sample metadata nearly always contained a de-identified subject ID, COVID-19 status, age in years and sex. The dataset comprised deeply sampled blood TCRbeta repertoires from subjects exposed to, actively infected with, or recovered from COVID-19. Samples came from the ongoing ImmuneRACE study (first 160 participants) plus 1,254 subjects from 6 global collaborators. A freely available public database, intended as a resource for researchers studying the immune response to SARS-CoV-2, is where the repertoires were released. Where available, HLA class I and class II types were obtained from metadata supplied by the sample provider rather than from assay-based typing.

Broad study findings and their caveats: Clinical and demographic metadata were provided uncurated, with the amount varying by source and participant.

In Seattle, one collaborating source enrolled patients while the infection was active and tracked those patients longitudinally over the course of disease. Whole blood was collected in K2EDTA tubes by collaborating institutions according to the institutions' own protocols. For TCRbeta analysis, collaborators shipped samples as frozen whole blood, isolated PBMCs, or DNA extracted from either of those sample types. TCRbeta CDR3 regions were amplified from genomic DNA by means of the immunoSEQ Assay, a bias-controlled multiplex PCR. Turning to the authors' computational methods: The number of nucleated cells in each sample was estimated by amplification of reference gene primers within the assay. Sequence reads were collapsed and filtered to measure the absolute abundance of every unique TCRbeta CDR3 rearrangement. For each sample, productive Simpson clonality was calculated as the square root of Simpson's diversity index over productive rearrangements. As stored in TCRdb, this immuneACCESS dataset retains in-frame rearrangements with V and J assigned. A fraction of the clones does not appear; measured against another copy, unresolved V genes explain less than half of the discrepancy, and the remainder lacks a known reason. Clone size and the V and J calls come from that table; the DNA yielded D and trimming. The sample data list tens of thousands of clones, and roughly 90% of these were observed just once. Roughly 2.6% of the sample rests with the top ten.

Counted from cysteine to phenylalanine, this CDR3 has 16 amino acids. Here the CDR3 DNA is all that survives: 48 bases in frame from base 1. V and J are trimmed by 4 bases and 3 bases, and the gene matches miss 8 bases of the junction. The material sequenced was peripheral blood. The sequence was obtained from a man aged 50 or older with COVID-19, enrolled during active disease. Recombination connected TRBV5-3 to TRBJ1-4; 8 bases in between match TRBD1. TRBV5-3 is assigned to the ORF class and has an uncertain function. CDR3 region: CARSMDRDRANEKLFF. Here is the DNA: TGTGCCAGAAGCATGGACAGGGATCGGGCTAATGAAAAACTGTTTTTT.